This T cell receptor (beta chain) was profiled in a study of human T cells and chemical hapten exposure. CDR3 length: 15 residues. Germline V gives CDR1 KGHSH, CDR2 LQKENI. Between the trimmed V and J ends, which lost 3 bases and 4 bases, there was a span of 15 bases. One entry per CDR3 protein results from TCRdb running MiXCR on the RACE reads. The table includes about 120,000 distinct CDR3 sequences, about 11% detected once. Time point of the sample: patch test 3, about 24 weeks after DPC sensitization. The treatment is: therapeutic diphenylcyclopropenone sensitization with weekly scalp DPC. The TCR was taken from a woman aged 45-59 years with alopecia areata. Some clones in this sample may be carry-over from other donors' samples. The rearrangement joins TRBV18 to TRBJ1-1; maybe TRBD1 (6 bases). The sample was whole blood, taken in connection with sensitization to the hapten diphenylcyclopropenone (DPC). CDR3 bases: TGTGCCAGCTCACCCCTACAGGGCGAGAGCACTGAAGCTTTCTTT. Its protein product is CASSPLQGESTEAFF.